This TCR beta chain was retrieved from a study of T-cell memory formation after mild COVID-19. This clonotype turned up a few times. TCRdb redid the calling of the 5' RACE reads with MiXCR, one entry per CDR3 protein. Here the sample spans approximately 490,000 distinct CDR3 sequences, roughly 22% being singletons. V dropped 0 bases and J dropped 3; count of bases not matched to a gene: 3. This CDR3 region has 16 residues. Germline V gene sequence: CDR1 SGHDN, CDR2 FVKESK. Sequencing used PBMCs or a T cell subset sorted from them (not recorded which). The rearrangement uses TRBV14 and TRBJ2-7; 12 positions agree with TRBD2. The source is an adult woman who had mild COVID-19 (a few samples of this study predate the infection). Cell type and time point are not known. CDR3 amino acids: CASSQDRTSGNYEQYF. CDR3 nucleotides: TGTGCCAGCAGCCAAGATCGGACTAGCGGGAACTACGAGCAGTACTTC.